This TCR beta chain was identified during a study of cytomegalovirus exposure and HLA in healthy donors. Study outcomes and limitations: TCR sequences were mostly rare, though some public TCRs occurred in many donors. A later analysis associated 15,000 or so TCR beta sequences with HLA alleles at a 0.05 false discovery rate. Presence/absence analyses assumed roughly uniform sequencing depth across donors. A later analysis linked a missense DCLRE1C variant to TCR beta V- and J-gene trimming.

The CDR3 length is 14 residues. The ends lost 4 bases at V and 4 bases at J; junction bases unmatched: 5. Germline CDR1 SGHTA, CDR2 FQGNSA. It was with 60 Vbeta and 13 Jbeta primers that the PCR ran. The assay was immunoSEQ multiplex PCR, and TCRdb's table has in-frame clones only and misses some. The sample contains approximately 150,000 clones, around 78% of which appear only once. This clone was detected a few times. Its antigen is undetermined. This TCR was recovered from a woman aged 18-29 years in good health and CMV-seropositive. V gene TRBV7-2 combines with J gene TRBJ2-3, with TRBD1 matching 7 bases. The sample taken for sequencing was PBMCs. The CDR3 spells CASSYRQGPDTQYF. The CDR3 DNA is TGTGCCAGCAGCTACCGACAGGGCCCAGATACGCAGTATTTT.